This is a list of T cell receptor beta chains from one sample in a study of blood T cells in healthy people across ages. TCRdb itself ran the 5' RACE reads through MiXCR, one entry per CDR3 protein. The sample lists more than 650,000 distinct CDR3 sequences; 22% were seen once. Sequenced input: blood. The receptors were gathered from a man between 70 and 80 years old in good health. Both conserved end residues are part of each CDR3. The D gene is left open where the match is weak. Clone size is given for some rows only: seen once, a few or many times, or a class if the clone is expanded.

J gene | D gene | V gene | clone size | CDR3 protein | CDR3 DNA
TRBJ2-5 | . | TRBV5-1 | many | CASSLGQVVQTQYF | TGCGCCAGCAGCTTGGGCCAGGTCGTCCAGACCCAGTACTTC
TRBJ2-7 | . | TRBV5-1 | . | CASSLDRGLHYEQYF | TGCGCCAGCAGCTTGGATAGGGGTCTACACTACGAGCAGTACTTC
TRBJ2-5 | TRBD1 | TRBV18 | . | CASSPGTGKTQYF | TGTGCCAGCTCACCCGGGACAGGGAAGACCCAGTACTTC
TRBJ2-1 | . | TRBV10-1 | . | CASSLSLSLEQFF | TGCGCCAGCAGTCTTTCTTTGAGCTTGGAGCAGTTCTTC
TRBJ1-5 | . | TRBV20-1 | few | CSHPVGPPEGQPQHF | TGCAGTCACCCCGTCGGACCACCGGAGGGGCAGCCCCAGCATTTT
TRBJ1-1 | . | TRBV6-6 | . | CASSPPQNTEAFF | TGTGCCAGCAGTCCCCCTCAGAACACTGAAGCTTTCTTT
TRBJ2-5 | . | TRBV7-3 | . | CASSFGGYQGTQYF | TGTGCCAGCAGCTTTGGGGGGTACCAAGGGACCCAGTACTTC
TRBJ2-5 | TRBD2 | TRBV7-2 | . | CASSLSAGGVQTQYF | TGTGCCAGCAGCTTATCGGCGGGAGGAGTTCAGACCCAGTACTTC
TRBJ1-2 | TRBD1 | TRBV27 | . | CASSSTGLTYGYTF | TGTGCCAGCAGTTCGACAGGGTTAACCTATGGCTACACCTTC
TRBJ1-2 | . | TRBV9 | . | CASSPSIGVSDYGYTF | TGTGCCAGCAGCCCTTCTATCGGGGTTTCGGACTATGGCTACACCTTC
TRBJ2-3 | . | TRBV7-3 | . | CASSPSGGYIDTQYF | TGTGCCAGCAGCCCAAGCGGCGGGTATATCGATACGCAGTATTTT
TRBJ1-4 | . | TRBV11-2 | . | CASSLLGRNDEKLFF | TGTGCCAGCAGCCTTCTCGGCAGAAATGATGAAAAACTGTTTTTT
TRBJ1-2 | . | TRBV3-1 | . | CASSHPAGTSGYTF | TGTGCCAGCAGCCACCCGGCTGGGACATCTGGCTACACCTTC
TRBJ1-6 | . | TRBV20-1 | . | CSAKQGVVSPLHF | TGCAGTGCAAAGCAGGGTGTCGTGTCACCCCTCCACTTT
TRBJ2-2 | . | TRBV12-3/TRBV12-4 | . | CASSSVSTTGELFF | TGTGCCAGCAGTAGTGTCTCCACCACCGGGGAGCTGTTTTTT
TRBJ2-1 | TRBD2 | TRBV6-1 | . | CASSPQRGGLYNEQFF | TGTGCCAGCAGTCCTCAGCGGGGGGGCCTCTACAATGAGCAGTTCTTC
TRBJ2-5 | . | TRBV10-3 | many | CAISVDETQYF | TGTGCCATCAGTGTTGACGAGACCCAGTACTTC
TRBJ2-5 | . | TRBV29-1 | . | CSVVDRQETQYF | TGCAGCGTCGTGGACCGCCAAGAGACCCAGTACTTC
TRBJ2-7 | TRBD1 | TRBV2 | few | CATGTGTGEQYF | TGTGCCACTGGGACGGGGACAGGCGAGCAGTACTTC
TRBJ1-4 | . | TRBV5-1 | few | CASSLGFGEKLFF | TGCGCCAGCAGCTTGGGGTTTGGGGAAAAACTGTTTTTT
TRBJ2-6 | TRBD2 | TRBV11-1 | . | CASSPIGGREYRPSGANVLTF | TGTGCCAGCAGCCCGATTGGGGGGAGGGAATATCGGCCCTCTGGGGCCAACGTCCTGACTTTC
TRBJ2-2 | . | TRBV20-1 | few | CSAQKGPNTGELFF | TGCAGTGCACAAAAGGGGCCTAACACCGGGGAGCTGTTTTTT
TRBJ1-1 | . | TRBV5-6 | once | CASSFRVPPTANTEAFF | TGTGCCAGCAGCTTTCGGGTCCCCCCGACGGCTAACACTGAAGCTTTCTTT
TRBJ2-3 | . | TRBV4-1 | many | CASSRATDTQYF | TGCGCCAGCAGCCGGGCTACAGATACGCAGTATTTT
TRBJ1-4 | TRBD1 | TRBV5-6 | few | CASRWTGESEKLFF | TGTGCCAGCAGGTGGACAGGGGAAAGCGAAAAACTGTTTTTT
TRBJ2-3 | TRBD2 | TRBV6-2/TRBV6-3 | . | CASSYAGLADTQYF | TGTGCCAGCAGTTACGCGGGACTAGCCGATACGCAGTATTTT
TRBJ2-7 | . | TRBV18 | few | CASSPLGHSQSYEQYF | TGTGCCAGCTCACCACTTGGGCACTCACAGTCCTACGAGCAGTACTTC
TRBJ2-1 | . | TRBV7-9 | . | CASRRRLEMNEQFF | TGTGCCAGCAGACGACGACTAGAAATGAATGAGCAGTTCTTC
TRBJ1-1 | . | TRBV5-1 | . | CATQSGLGMNTEAFF | TGCGCCACCCAGTCCGGTTTGGGGATGAACACTGAAGCTTTCTTT
TRBJ1-2 | TRBD1 | TRBV5-1 | . | CASSLGDRWDGYTF | TGCGCCAGCAGCTTGGGGGACAGGTGGGATGGCTACACCTTC
TRBJ2-3 | . | TRBV9 | many | CASSTPGGADTQYF | TGTGCCAGCAGCACCCCGGGCGGGGCAGATACGCAGTATTTT
TRBJ2-3 | . | TRBV7-2 | . | CASSFSDFFWTDTQYF | TGTGCCAGCAGCTTCTCGGACTTTTTTTGGACAGATACGCAGTATTTT
TRBJ1-4 | . | TRBV4-3 | few | CASSQDVQAGGEKLFF | TGCGCCAGCAGCCAAGATGTCCAGGCCGGTGGGGAAAAACTGTTTTTT
TRBJ2-1 | . | TRBV20-1 | . | CSATVPVLGQFF | TGCAGTGCTACTGTCCCCGTCCTAGGGCAGTTCTTC
TRBJ1-2 | . | TRBV6-6 | few | CASSYSEANYGYTF | TGTGCCAGCAGTTACTCGGAGGCTAACTATGGCTACACCTTC
TRBJ2-1 | TRBD2 | TRBV6-5 | many | CASTLSSGGYNEQFF | TGTGCCAGCACCCTGTCTAGCGGGGGGTACAATGAGCAGTTCTTC
TRBJ1-4 | . | TRBV4-3 | . | CASSLRTFQNEKLFF | TGCGCCAGCAGCCTCCGGACGTTCCAAAATGAAAAACTGTTTTTT
TRBJ2-7 | . | TRBV6-1 | many | CASSERAGVGGTGGYEQYF | TGTGCCAGCAGTGAACGGGCTGGTGTCGGAGGAACAGGCGGCTACGAGCAGTACTTC
TRBJ1-4 | . | TRBV29-1 | . | CSAVQGTNEKLFF | TGCAGCGCCGTACAGGGAACTAATGAAAAACTGTTTTTT
TRBJ2-1 | . | TRBV12-3/TRBV12-4 | . | CASSLVGWGPSSYNEQFF | TGTGCCAGCAGTTTAGTGGGTTGGGGCCCTAGCTCCTACAATGAGCAGTTCTTC